Below, 3 T cell receptor beta chains from the same sample are listed, as sequenced in a study of cytomegalovirus exposure and HLA in healthy donors. A multiplex PCR was run with 60 Vbeta primers and 13 Jbeta primers. Here immunoSEQ multiplex PCR was the method, and the copy in TCRdb shows in-frame clones only, minus some. The sample yields under 130,000 clones, roughly 13% seen once. The sample comprised PBMCs. The receptors were gathered from a man between 35 and 55 years old in good health and CMV-seropositive.

CDR3 residues: CASSLGTGFREQYF. The DNA for the CDR3 is TGTGCCAGCAGTTTAGGGACAGGGTTTCGCGAGCAGTACTTC. V is TRBV28 and J is TRBJ2-7; 9 nucleotides align to TRBD1. V shed 2 bases and J 6 bases; nucleotides not matched to a gene: 5. CDR1 is MDHEN, CDR2 SYDVKM, per germline. This CDR3 region has 14 residues. Looking up the rest from reference TRBV28 and TRBJ2-7 gives the full variable domain: DVKVTQSSRYLVKRTGEKVFLECVQDMDHENMFWYRQDPGLGLRLIYFSYDVKMKEKGDIPEGYSVSREKKERFSLILESASTNQTSMYLCASSLGTGFREQYFGPGTRLTVT.

This clone has a handful of counts. This sequence joins TRBV4-3 and TRBJ2-1; D perhaps matches TRBD2 (6 bases). CDR3 size: 14 residues. V lost 6 bases to trimming and J lost 5 bases, with 14 bases between them. The germline gives CDR1 LGHNA, CDR2 YSLEER. CDR3 sequence (DNA): TGCGCCAGCAGGGCGGGAAGTTATAACAATGAGCAGTTCTTC. Its protein is CASRAGSYNNEQFF.

The V gene is TRBV11-3, the J gene TRBJ2-7, with 7 positions matching TRBD1. Unmatched junction bases numbered 1, after V lost 1 base and J lost 1 base. The CDR3 has 14 amino acids. Germline V CDR1 and CDR2: SGHNT, YENEEA. The CDR3 loop reads CASSLGRGSYEQYF. As DNA, the CDR3 is TGTGCCAGCAGCTTAGGCAGGGGGTCCTACGAGCAGTACTTC.